This T cell receptor beta chain originates from a study of blood T cell repertoires in COVID-19. On the study more broadly: From the United States, Italy and Spain came samples of acute and convalescent COVID-19. PBMCs, B-cell-depleted T cells, or T cells were the source of the cDNA or gDNA that made up the material.

In the original workflow: Reference gene primers were amplified, and this amplification served to estimate nucleated cell counts. Sequencing was performed with immunoSEQ multiplex PCR; in TCRdb, only in-frame clones are kept and a portion is missing. The V and J calls and the clone size are those of that table, but D and trimming were determined from the DNA. The sample contains 650,000 to 800,000 clones, about 90% of which appear only once. Per the germline V gene, CDR1 is SGHAT and CDR2 is FQNNGV. The V end lost 1 base, the J end lost 4 bases, and 10 bases lay between the germline ends. The CDR3 is made up of 14 amino acids.

Input material: peripheral blood. This receptor was identified in a woman under 30 with acute or convalescent COVID-19. V is TRBV11-2 and J is TRBJ1-2; no definite D call. The CDR3 loop is CASSLALTGYGYTF. The CDR3 DNA reads as TGTGCCAGCAGCTTAGCCCTGACTGGCTATGGCTACACCTTC.